The 26 T cell receptor beta chains presented below share a single source sample, sequenced in a study of blood T cell repertoires in COVID-19. TCRdb's copy holds only in-frame clones and misses some; the assay was immunoSEQ multiplex PCR. This table holds some 270,000 clones, around 85% found once. The sample taken for sequencing was PBMCs or T cells enriched from blood (not recorded which). These receptor sequences come from a woman between 45 and 60 years old with acute COVID-19.

The rearrangement joins TRBV12-3 or TRBV12-4 to TRBJ1-1; 7 nucleotides line up with TRBD1. The CDR3 spans 13 residues. The V gene end was trimmed by 7 bases and the J gene end by 4 bases; junction bases not matched to a gene: 6. The CDR3 sequence is CASNIGGRTEAFF. In nucleotides, the CDR3 is TGTGCCAGCAACATAGGGGGCCGCACTGAAGCTTTCTTT.

In nucleotides, the CDR3 is TGTGCCTGGGCCCCCCGGGGGGCTAACTATGGCTACACCTTC. As protein: CAWAPRGANYGYTF. The chain combines TRBV30 with TRBJ1-2, with D possibly being TRBD1 (5 bases). The CDR3 spans 14 residues. Trimming left V 5 bases short and J 0 bases short, with 13 bases between. Germline V gene data show CDR1 as GTSNPN and CDR2 as SVGIG (reference sequence).

The chain is built from TRBV6-6 and TRBJ2-5, with 7 bases fitting TRBD1. This CDR3 is 15 amino acids long. V trimming: 5 bases; J trimming: 5 bases; junction bases outside the gene matches: 11. Germline CDR1 reads MNHNY; CDR2 reads SVGAGI (reference sequence). For the CDR3, the DNA is TGTGCCAGCAGTAGCTGGACAGAGGGACAGGAGACCCAGTACTTC. As protein: CASSSWTEGQETQYF.

The count of this clone is one. The V call is TRBV13, the J call TRBJ1-5, with 7 bases identical to TRBD1. CDR1 and CDR2 from the germline V gene are PRHDT and FYEKMQ (reference sequence). The CDR3 spans 14 residues. The junction had 5 bases not matched to a gene; V was cut back by 5 bases and J by 4 bases. The CDR3 reads CASSLGQVNQPQHF. CDR3 DNA sequence: TGTGCCAGCAGCCTTGGACAGGTGAATCAGCCCCAGCATTTT.

The V and J genes are TRBV7-2 and TRBJ1-2; 9 bases are shared with TRBD1. From germline, CDR1 is SGHTA and CDR2 FQGNSA. The length of the CDR3 is 13 residues. Germline trimming cut 3 bases from V and 7 bases from J; bases unmatched to any gene: 3. The CDR3 nucleotides read TGTGCCAGCAGCTTCACACAGGGGGCTGGCTACACCTTC. Its protein is CASSFTQGAGYTF.

The V gene is TRBV30, the J gene TRBJ1-2, with D perhaps TRBD1 (5 bases). Trimming took 1 base from V and 5 from J, leaving 17 bases between them. This CDR3 region has 15 residues. Germline V CDR1 and CDR2: GTSNPN, SVGIG (reference sequence). CDR3 region: CAWSAGRSGVYGYTF. The DNA of the CDR3 is TGTGCCTGGAGTGCCGGGCGGTCGGGGGTTTATGGCTACACCTTC.

This clone showed up just once. This sequence joins TRBV27 and TRBJ1-1; D unclear. The V gene lost 5 bases and the J gene lost 1 base, with 17 bases spanning the gap. Germline V gives CDR1 MNHEY, CDR2 SMNVEV (reference sequence). The CDR3 covers 16 residues. The CDR3 spells CASSPFGRGGNTEAFF. The CDR3 region has the DNA TGTGCCAGCAGTCCCTTTGGTCGGGGAGGGAACACTGAAGCTTTCTTT.

This clone has more than one count but fewer than ten. The genes are TRBV15 and TRBJ2-1; tentative D call: TRBD1 (6 bases). This CDR3 spans 15 amino acids. Looked up from germline, CDR1 is LNHNV and CDR2 is YYDKDF (reference sequence). V was trimmed by 0 bases and J by 2 bases, leaving 8 bases between them. The CDR3 reads CATSRDRGPYNEQFF. DNA of the CDR3: TGTGCCACCAGCAGAGACAGGGGCCCCTACAATGAGCAGTTCTTC.

The chain recombines TRBV12-3 or TRBV12-4 with TRBJ1-4, with D perhaps matching TRBD1 (6 bases). This CDR3 is built from 13 residues. V was shortened by 5 bases and J by 6 bases, with 10 bases between the two germline ends. The CDR3 sequence: CASSLWTDEKLFF. CDR3 sequence (DNA): TGTGCCAGCAGTCTCTGGACAGATGAAAAACTGTTTTTT.

The chain uses TRBV21-1 and TRBJ2-7; the table names TRBD1, a call not compared with the DNA. TRBV21-1 is a documented pseudogene. The CDR3 runs to 15 residues. DNA of the CDR3: TGTGCCAGCAACTCAGGGGGAGGAGATACCTACGAGCAGTACTTC. As protein: CASNSGGGDTYEQYF.

The rearrangement uses TRBV7-2 and TRBJ1-5; D remains ambiguous. Germline lookup yields CDR1 SGHTA and CDR2 FQGNSA. V dropped 4 bases and J dropped 9 bases, with 19 bases sitting between them. CDR3 length equals 15 residues. The CDR3 spells CASSSYWGGSMPQHF. The DNA for the CDR3 is TGTGCCAGCAGCTCCTACTGGGGAGGGTCTATGCCCCAGCATTTT.

The chain couples TRBV6-5 to TRBJ1-1; 7 bases are shared with TRBD1. The germline V gene encodes CDR1 MNHEY and CDR2 SVGAGI. The CDR3 has 16 residues. The V gene end was trimmed by 0 bases and the J gene end by 2 bases; junction bases not matched to a gene: 6. The DNA for the CDR3 is TGTGCCAGCAGTTACTCGATCGGGACAGCAAACACTGAAGCTTTCTTT. As protein: CASSYSIGTANTEAFF.

This chain joins TRBV3-1 (or the pseudogene TRBV3-2) and TRBJ2-3, with D perhaps matching TRBD2 (5 bases). The germline gives CDR1 LGHDT, CDR2 YNNKEL (reference sequence). This CDR3 contains 15 residues. The ends were cut back, 5 bases at V and 0 bases at J, with 12 bases in the middle. CDR3 bases: TGTGCCAGCAGCTCGGGCTGGACTAGCACAGATACGCAGTATTTT. Amino acids: CASSSGWTSTDTQYF.

The chain joins TRBV6-4 to TRBJ1-2; tentatively, D is TRBD1 (6 bases). CDR3 length: 13 residues. V was shortened by 2 bases and J by 6 bases, with 10 bases between the two germline ends. Germline V gives CDR1 MRHNA, CDR2 SNTAGT. The CDR3 DNA reads as TGTGCCAGCAGTGACGGGGGGGCCGATGGCTACACCTTC. It encodes CASSDGGADGYTF.

The J gene is TRBJ2-3, the V gene TRBV9, with TRBD2 matching over 8 bases. Germline-derived CDR1 and CDR2 are SGDLS and YYNGEE. The CDR3 is 16 amino acids. V was pared by 0 bases and J by 1 base, with 4 bases of the junction left unmatched. The CDR3 here is CASSVESLAGTDTQYF. The CDR3, as DNA: TGTGCCAGCAGCGTAGAGTCACTAGCGGGCACAGATACGCAGTATTTT.

The rearrangement uses TRBV30 and TRBJ2-7; D uncertain. The CDR3 spans 18 residues. Trimming pared 5 bases from V and 4 bases from J, leaving 30 bases between. Germline V gene lookup returns CDR1 GTSNPN and CDR2 SVGIG (reference sequence). In DNA, the CDR3 is TGTGCCTGGTACCCAATTAGCCCGTCGGATACCCAGAAATACGAGCAGTACTTC. Protein: CAWYPISPSDTQKYEQYF.

The chain uses TRBV7-7 and TRBJ2-3; 7 bases agree with TRBD2. Germline trimming cut 0 bases from V and 3 bases from J; bases unmatched to any gene: 6. CDR3 length equals 16 residues. CDR1 and CDR2 from the germline V gene are SSHAT and FNYEAQ (reference sequence). This chain's CDR3 is CASSLAGGGGTDTQYF. In nucleotides, the CDR3 is TGTGCCAGCAGCTTAGCCGGTGGGGGGGGGACAGATACGCAGTATTTT.

Details on this clone: The junction does not match germline at one end; this may be a read error. The rearrangement uses TRBV7-7 and TRBJ2-2, with TRBD1 matching over 9 bases. The CDR3 contains 18 residues. CDR1 is SSHAT, CDR2 FNYEAQ, per germline (reference sequence). The CDR3 DNA sequence: TGTGCTAGCAGCCTCAACCTCGGGACAGGGACCAACACCGGGGAGCTGTTTTTT. Its translation is CASSLNLGTGTNTGELFF.

The rearrangement joins TRBV7-9 to TRBJ1-2, with 7 bases lining up with TRBD1. The V gene end was trimmed by 5 bases and the J gene end by 6 bases; junction bases not matched to a gene: 12. Germline CDR1 SEHNR, CDR2 FQNEAQ (reference sequence). CDR3 size: 15 residues. DNA for the CDR3: TGTGCCAGCAGCCCCGGGGACAGCTTTTATAATGGCTACACCTTC. This translates into CASSPGDSFYNGYTF.

V and J are TRBV5-1 and TRBJ2-2; 7 bases line up with TRBD2. This CDR3 is 14 amino acids long. The V gene's germline CDR1 is SGHRS and CDR2 YFSETQ. V was pared by 4 bases and J by 3 bases, with 3 bases of the junction left unmatched. As DNA, the CDR3 is TGCGCCAGCAGCCTTGGGAGGGACACCGGGGAGCTGTTTTTT. Translated: CASSLGRDTGELFF.

The rearrangement links TRBV30 to TRBJ2-4; 16 bases are shared with TRBD2. The V and J ends lost 5 bases and 1 base, in that order; junction bases with no gene match: 2. Germline CDR1 reads GTSNPN; CDR2 reads SVGIG (reference sequence). The CDR3 covers 16 residues. This CDR3 is CAWGTSGGAAKNIQYF. CDR3 nucleotide sequence: TGTGCCTGGGGGACTAGCGGGGGGGCGGCCAAAAACATTCAGTACTTC. Filled out from reference TRBV30 and TRBJ2-4, the complete variable domain reads SQTIHQWPATLVQPVGSPLSLECTVEGTSNPNLYWYRQAAGRGLQLLFYSVGIGQISSEVPQNLSASRPQDRQFILSSKKLLLSDSGFYLCAWGTSGGAAKNIQYFGAGTRLSVL.

The chain uses TRBV19 and TRBJ1-4; D is unresolved. Between the trimmed V and J ends, which lost 3 bases and 7 bases, there was a span of 15 bases. The CDR3 totals 15 residues. The germline V gene has CDR1 LNHDA and CDR2 SQIVND (reference sequence). CDR3 residues: CASSMVSRTGEKLFF. DNA of the CDR3: TGTGCCAGTAGTATGGTGTCTAGAACCGGTGAAAAACTGTTTTTT. Full variable domain (outside the CDR3, taken from reference TRBV19 and TRBJ1-4): DGGITQSPKYLFRKEGQNVTLSCEQNLNHDAMYWYRQDPGQGLRLIYYSQIVNDFQKGDIAEGYSVSREKKESFPLTVTSAQKNPTAFYLCASSMVSRTGEKLFFGSGTQLSVL.

This clone showed up just once. The chain couples TRBV12-3 or TRBV12-4 to TRBJ2-1; D remains unclear. The V gene lost 4 bases and the J gene lost 2 bases, with 3 bases spanning the gap. The CDR3 loop spans 12 amino acids. CDR3 region: CASSSPYNEQFF. Written as DNA, the CDR3 is TGTGCCAGCAGTTCTCCCTACAATGAGCAGTTCTTC.

This clone was seen a few times. The gene calls are TRBV7-8 and TRBJ1-2; D might be TRBD1 (6 bases). V was clipped by 1 base and J by 3 bases, with 6 bases between them. From germline, CDR1 is SGHVS and CDR2 FQNEAQ. CDR3 length: 13 amino acids. CDR3 sequence (DNA): TGTGCCAGCAGCTTAGACAGGGACTATGGCTACACCTTC. It specifies CASSLDRDYGYTF.

DNA of the CDR3: TGTGCCTGGAACGCGGACAGGCCAAAGTACTATGGCTACACCTTC. Translated: CAWNADRPKYYGYTF. The rearrangement links TRBV30 to TRBJ1-2; the match to TRBD1 covers 7 bases. The CDR3 has 15 residues. V trimming: 4 bases; J trimming: 3 bases; junction bases outside the gene matches: 11. The germline V gene has CDR1 GTSNPN and CDR2 SVGIG (reference sequence).

A few counts support this clone. As DNA, the CDR3 is TGTGCCAGCAGCGGCATAGAAGCAGGGGGCTACGAGCAGTACTTC. Translating it yields CASSGIEAGGYEQYF. The rearrangement joins TRBV27 to TRBJ2-7, with 7 bases lining up with TRBD1. V was pared by 6 bases and J by 3 bases, with 11 bases of the junction left unmatched. From germline, CDR1 is MNHEY and CDR2 SMNVEV (reference sequence). The CDR3 is made up of 15 amino acids.